The present T cell receptor beta chain was sequenced within a study of graft-versus-host responses after intestinal transplantation (dated by TCRdb to the early 2020s). Regarding the complete study: Recipients received multivisceral, liver-intestinal, or isolated intestinal transplants. Every recipient was given anti-thymocyte globulin induction, followed by about three years of maintenance tacrolimus and steroids. After intestinal transplantation, graft-versus-host and host-versus-graft alloreactive T cell clones in the graft, circulation and bone marrow were tracked using bulk TCR-beta CDR3 sequencing. Alloreactive clones were identified by sequencing pre-transplant mixed lymphocyte reaction products and comparing them with unstimulated pre-transplant donor and recipient T cells. Of the 20 to 25 intestinal transplant recipients enrolled in the cohort, one of whom was a retransplant, 3 patients without pretransplant specimens were excluded. A peak of at least 4% donor T cells among recipient peripheral blood mononuclear cells was the definition used for donor T cell macrochimerism. Samples from a few later patients were sequenced in-house on an Illumina MiSeq with MiXCR processing rather than by the commercial service.

The sample's time point label is to be understood as: cells obtained before transplantation from donor or recipient. CD3+CD4+ and CD3+CD8+ populations were FACS-sorted from unstimulated pre-transplant donor and recipient cells taken from spleen or lymph nodes. Receptor amplification or capture employed the immunoSEQ multiplex PCR assay. In most patients, genomic DNA was isolated using the Qiagen DNeasy Blood and Tissue Kit and sent frozen to Adaptive Biotechnologies for TCR sequencing. For most patients, genomic DNA was subjected to high-throughput TCR-beta CDR3 sequencing by Adaptive Biotechnologies. In the paper's pipeline: Adaptive's ImmunoSEQ software was the source of the TCR sequencing data for about 17 patients, while a few other patients were processed with MiXCR and VDJtools. CD4 versus CD8 sorting errors were corrected by removing sequences found in both subsets at a frequency ratio below 5:1. Because the origin of CDR3 nucleotide sequences shared between donor and recipient could not be assigned, those sequences were removed. Alloreactive clones required at least 2-fold expansion over unstimulated cells and minimum CFSE-low frequency of 0.002% (template counts) or 0.001% (read counts). A clone was considered mappable if detected in the sequenced pre-transplant spleen, lymph node, or MLR CFSE-low populations of the donor or recipient. Cumulative frequency of alloreactive clones was calculated as a percentage of all sequences weighted by copy number. TCRdb holds this immuneACCESS table with in-frame rearrangements only. Some clones are missing; in checked studies, unresolved V genes explain under half, and the rest has no known cause. The V and J calls and the clone size are those of that table, but D and trimming were determined from the DNA. For this sample there are about 93,000 clones; approximately 92% appear just once. The ten largest account for 0.4% to 0.6% of the sample.

What the authors observed across the whole study: Conclusions were limited by the relatively low number and heterogeneity of intestinal transplant patients. Peak levels of circulating GvH clones were associated with declines in HvG clones early after transplant. Patients with donor T cell macrochimerism had high GvH to HvG T cell clonal ratios in their allografts. GvH clones were detected in recipient bone marrow, and some of these GvH clones were observed earlier in ileal mucosa or blood, consistent with an intestinal mucosal origin.

Concerning this clone: The antigen this receptor binds is unknown. Base-call qualities are not available, and no considerably larger clone is one nucleotide away.

CDR1 and CDR2 are read off the germline V gene as MNHNS and SASEGT. V and J lose 1 base and 1 base, and a span of 10 bases separates them. The CDR3 spans 15 residues, from the cysteine through the phenylalanine. The only DNA kept is the CDR3, 45 bases in frame from the first base. The sample was unstimulated CD8+ T cells sorted from spleen or lymph node cells, taken before intestinal transplant. The receptor was isolated from a human donor who received an intestinal transplant. The chain links TRBV6-1 with TRBJ1-1, with the identity of the D gene unclear. The encoded CDR3 is CASSEVPPQNTEAFF. The DNA sequence is given as TGTGCCAGCAGTGAAGTTCCCCCCCAGAACACTGAAGCTTTCTTT.